This TCR beta chain was recorded in a study of T-cell reconstitution after alpha-beta-depleted transplantation in children. This CDR3 has 17 residues. From germline, CDR1 is SGHVS and CDR2 FNYEAQ. V shed 0 bases, J shed 2 bases, and the junction held 4 bases outside the gene matches. A TCRbeta library incorporating unique molecular identifiers was prepared. TCRdb redid the calling of the PCR reads with MiXCR, one entry per CDR3 protein. Of about 400,000 distinct CDR3 sequences listed, roughly 20% are singletons. This clonotype has just a few counts. Source: PBMCs from the stem cell graft donor, taken from the stem cell graft. This chain connects TRBV7-6 to TRBJ2-7, with TRBD2 identical over 13 bases. The receptor comes from a human donor who donated a stem cell graft to a child with acute myeloid leukemia. The CDR3: CASSLAPGTSGAYEQYF. DNA of the CDR3: TGTGCCAGCAGCTTAGCTCCCGGGACTAGCGGGGCCTACGAGCAGTACTTC.